Listed below are T cell receptor beta chains from one sample, sequenced in a study of PD-1 blockade in classical Hodgkin lymphoma. TCRdb keeps only in-frame clones here, not all; method: immunoSEQ multiplex PCR. The repertoire includes about 17,000 clones, roughly nine tenths of them detected once, and approximately 4.1% sits in the top ten. The sample consisted of peripheral blood mononuclear cells (PBMCs). These receptors were taken from a human donor with classical Hodgkin lymphoma. Each CDR3 is given with its conserved first and last residue. The D gene is left open where the match is weak. Not every row has a clone size; where given, it reads once, few, many or a size class.

CDR3aa	CDR3nt	abundance	v_gene	j_gene	d_gene
CASSFSSGRANEQFF	TGTGCCAGCAGTTTCTCTAGCGGGAGGGCGAATGAGCAGTTCTTC	-	TRBV27	TRBJ2-1	TRBD2
CASSLGNSNYGYTF	TGTGCCAGCAGCTTGGGTAACAGTAACTATGGCTACACCTTC	-	TRBV7-9	TRBJ1-2	-
CASSIVRDSSYEQYF	TGTGCCAGTAGTATAGTCCGGGACAGTTCCTACGAGCAGTACTTC	-	TRBV19	TRBJ2-7	TRBD1
CASSLEGHGTGDYNEQFF	TGCGCCAGCAGCTTGGAAGGGCACGGGACAGGGGACTACAATGAGCAGTTCTTC	-	TRBV5-1	TRBJ2-1	TRBD1
CASSESGRGYEQYF	TGTGCCAGCAGTGAATCTGGCAGGGGGTACGAGCAGTACTTC	-	TRBV6-1	TRBJ2-7	TRBD1
CASSGRTGRGNEAFF	TGTGCCAGCAGTGGGAGGACAGGGAGGGGTAATGAAGCTTTCTTT	-	TRBV6-4	TRBJ1-1	TRBD1
CASSFDSASYEQYF	TGTGCCAGCAGCTTTGACAGTGCCTCCTACGAGCAGTACTTC	-	TRBV7-2	TRBJ2-7	-
CASSPSHHYSNQPQHF	TGTGCCAGCAGTCCCTCGCACCATTATAGCAATCAGCCCCAGCATTTT	-	TRBV28	TRBJ1-5	-
CASSVAGGPWDIQYF	TGTGCCAGCAGCGTGGCGGGAGGGCCTTGGGACATTCAGTACTTC	-	TRBV9	TRBJ2-4	TRBD2
CASNSGTAGYEQYF	TGTGCCAGCAACTCCGGGACGGCAGGCTACGAGCAGTACTTC	-	TRBV28	TRBJ2-7	-
CASSDGAGWSNQPQHF	TGTGCCAGCAGTGACGGTGCAGGATGGAGCAATCAGCCCCAGCATTTT	few	TRBV2	TRBJ1-5	-
CASSLGQGSPYEQYF	TGTGCCAGCAGTTTGGGACAGGGTTCACCCTACGAGCAGTACTTC	-	TRBV6-6	TRBJ2-7	TRBD1
CASSYSRDRGQETQYF	TGTGCCAGCAGTTACTCCCGGGACAGGGGGCAGGAGACCCAGTACTTC	-	TRBV6-6	TRBJ2-5	TRBD1
CASSYSSDQSYEQYF	TGTGCCAGCAGCTATTCTAGCGACCAGTCCTACGAGCAGTACTTC	-	TRBV5-4	TRBJ2-7	-
CASQETQYF	TGTGCCAGCCAGGAGACCCAGTACTTC	once	TRBV6-4	TRBJ2-5	-
CASSLRSGAYEQYF	TGTGCCAGCAGCTTGCGCTCAGGAGCCTACGAGCAGTACTTC	-	TRBV7-8	TRBJ2-7	-
CASSLIPGQGRNTDYGYTF	TGCGCCAGCAGCTTGATCCCCGGGCAGGGGAGGAACACGGACTATGGCTACACCTTC	-	TRBV5-1	TRBJ1-2	-
CASSTIRGSSYEQYF	TGTGCCAGCAGTACCATAAGGGGGAGCTCCTACGAGCAGTACTTC	once	TRBV28	TRBJ2-7	-
CASSPRLAGVTDTQYF	TGTGCCAGCAGCCCCCGACTAGCGGGGGTCACAGATACGCAGTATTTT	-	TRBV13	TRBJ2-3	TRBD2
CASSFSGARSNEQFF	TGCGCCAGCAGTTTTAGCGGGGCTCGTAGCAATGAGCAGTTCTTC	-	TRBV10-2	TRBJ2-1	TRBD2
CASSQMRGRWLASTDTQYF	TGTGCCAGCAGTCAAATGAGAGGGAGGTGGTTAGCTAGCACAGATACGCAGTATTTT	-	TRBV27	TRBJ2-3	-
CASTSPTGGPYNEQFF	TGTGCCAGCACCAGCCCCACAGGGGGACCCTACAATGAGCAGTTCTTC	-	TRBV6-4	TRBJ2-1	TRBD1
CASSLGPSYSNQPQHF	TGTGCCAGCAGCTTGGGGCCCAGTTATAGCAATCAGCCCCAGCATTTT	-	TRBV5-5	TRBJ1-5	-
CASSSPLAGEITDTQYF	TGTGCCAGCAGCAGCCCTCTAGCGGGAGAAATCACAGATACGCAGTATTTT	-	TRBV7-9	TRBJ2-3	TRBD2
CSAIHLTEAFF	TGCAGTGCTATCCATCTTACTGAAGCTTTCTTT	-	TRBV20-1	TRBJ1-1	-
CASSLQGLHEQYF	TGTGCCAGCAGCCTACAGGGTTTGCACGAGCAGTACTTC	-	TRBV5-4	TRBJ2-7	-